The 26 T cell receptor beta chains in this list originate from one sample, sequenced in a study of T cell responses to AZD1222 COVID-19 vaccine. Data came from immunoSEQ multiplex PCR; TCRdb stores just in-frame clones and leaves some out. This sample yields about 100,000 clones, of which roughly nine tenths are seen a single time; roughly 2.4% belongs to the top ten. Specimen: peripheral blood, collected 28 days after the second AZD1222 dose. These receptors all stem from an adult who received the AZD1222 COVID-19 vaccine.

This sequence joins TRBV11-2 and TRBJ2-5; 9 bases map to TRBD1. This CDR3 has 14 residues. V shed 10 bases, J shed 4 bases, and the junction held 10 bases outside the gene matches. Germline-derived CDR1 and CDR2 are SGHAT and FQNNGV. The CDR3 spells CATGKTGGAETQYF. CDR3 in DNA: TGTGCCACCGGGAAAACAGGGGGCGCAGAGACCCAGTACTTC.

V and J are TRBV4-2 and TRBJ1-2; 7 positions agree with TRBD1. The germline V gene has CDR1 LGHNA and CDR2 YNFKEQ. The CDR3 has 16 residues. V shed 3 bases, J shed 6 bases, and the junction held 13 bases outside the gene matches. The CDR3 region is CASSHREKQGFDGYTF. CDR3 DNA: TGTGCCAGCAGCCACAGGGAAAAACAGGGGTTCGATGGCTACACCTTC.

CDR3 amino acids: CACLGPPPPYEQYF. The CDR3 nucleotides are TGTGCCTGCCTCGGGCCTCCTCCTCCCTACGAGCAGTACTTC. The chain uses TRBV30 and TRBJ2-7; D gene ambiguous. Trimming cost V 6 bases and J 2 bases, with 17 bases left between them. This CDR3 region has 14 residues. Germline CDR1 is GTSNPN and CDR2 is SVGIG (reference sequence).

V gene TRBV27 combines with J gene TRBJ2-7; D may be TRBD1 or TRBD2 (5 bases each). CDR1 is MNHEY, CDR2 SMNVEV, per germline (reference sequence). The CDR3 loop spans 14 amino acids. The ends were cut back, 2 bases at V and 5 bases at J, with 13 bases in the middle. CDR3: CASSLIEGMNEQYF. The CDR3 nucleotides read TGTGCCAGCAGTTTAATAGAGGGGATGAACGAGCAGTACTTC.

V and J are TRBV2 and TRBJ1-2; D gene ambiguous. The V end was cut by 4 bases, the J end by 8 bases, with 5 bases between. From germline, CDR1 is SNHLY and CDR2 FYNNEI. The CDR3 contains 10 residues. The CDR3 reads CASSVVGYTF. DNA for the CDR3: TGTGCCAGCAGTGTAGTGGGCTACACCTTC.

V and J are TRBV9 and TRBJ2-1; D possibly corresponds to TRBD2 (6 bases). Trimming pared 0 bases from V and 4 bases from J, leaving 14 bases between. CDR3 length: 16 residues. Per germline, CDR1 SGDLS and CDR2 YYNGEE. The CDR3 spells CASSVEGRGWYNEQFF. The CDR3 DNA sequence: TGTGCCAGCAGCGTAGAGGGGCGGGGCTGGTACAATGAGCAGTTCTTC. Combining the CDR3 with reference TRBV9 and TRBJ2-1 gives the whole variable domain DSGVTQTPKHLITATGQRVTLRCSPRSGDLSVYWYQQSLDQGLQFLIQYYNGEERAKGNILERFSAQQFPDLHSELNLSSLELGDSALYFCASSVEGRGWYNEQFFGPGTRLTVL.

The CDR3 is CASSSTSGGTDTQYF. Written as DNA, the CDR3 is TGTGCCAGCAGCTCGACTAGCGGGGGGACAGATACGCAGTATTTT. This chain uses TRBV7-9 with TRBJ2-3; 13 bases align to TRBD2. V gave up 4 bases and J gave up 3 bases; unmatched junction bases: 1. The CDR3 consists of 15 residues. Germline V gene lookup returns CDR1 SEHNR and CDR2 FQNEAQ (reference sequence).

This rearrangement joins TRBV6-2 or TRBV6-3 to TRBJ2-1, with 7 positions matching TRBD1. Trimming at V came to 6 bases and at J to 4 bases, leaving 6 bases not matched to a gene. The CDR3 contains 14 residues. CDR1 is MNHEY, CDR2 SVGEGT, per germline. The CDR3 region is CASSNGTDYNEQFF. In DNA form, the CDR3 reads TGTGCCAGCAGCAACGGGACAGATTACAATGAGCAGTTCTTC.

This sequence joins TRBV11-2 and TRBJ2-1; TRBD2 matches at 8 bases. The V segment lost 2 bases and the J segment 7 bases; nucleotides outside the gene matches: 16. Germline values: CDR1 SGHAT, CDR2 FQNNGV. There are 18 residues in the CDR3. The chain's CDR3 is CASSLLAPPAGVGNEQFF. The DNA for the CDR3 is TGTGCCAGCAGCTTATTAGCCCCTCCAGCGGGGGTGGGTAATGAGCAGTTCTTC.

The V and J genes are TRBV20-1 and TRBJ2-1; the match to TRBD2 covers 8 bases. CDR1 is DFQATT and CDR2 is SNEGSKA in the germline V gene (reference sequence). After removal of 5 bases from V and 10 bases from J, the junction contained 1 base not matched to a gene. This CDR3 region has 10 residues. DNA for the CDR3: TGCAGTGCTGGGACTAGGGAGCAGTTCTTC. Translating it yields CSAGTREQFF.

The chain couples TRBV19 to TRBJ1-4, with a weak D call TRBD1 (6 bases). Germline V lookup: CDR1 LNHDA, CDR2 SQIVND (reference sequence). The CDR3 has 20 amino acids. V gave up 11 bases and J gave up 0 bases, with 31 bases separating them. The CDR3: CAPKPVQGTRPIPTNEKLFF. The CDR3 DNA reads as TGTGCCCCTAAACCTGTGCAGGGGACCAGACCAATCCCAACTAATGAAAAACTGTTTTTT.

The genes are TRBV5-1 and TRBJ1-1; the D gene is possibly TRBD1 (5 bases). Trimming stripped 0 bases from V and 4 bases from J, with 7 bases between. The CDR3 is 13 residues long. Germline CDR1 is SGHRS and CDR2 is YFSETQ. The CDR3 DNA reads TGCGCCAGCAGCTTGGCCGACAGCACTGAAGCTTTCTTT. Translating it yields CASSLADSTEAFF.

The rearrangement links TRBV6-2 or TRBV6-3 to TRBJ2-3, with D unclear. This CDR3 has 11 amino acids. Trimming left V 5 bases short and J 4 bases short, with 4 bases between. Germline CDR1 MNHEY, CDR2 SVGEGT. CDR3 region: CASSLSDTQYF. As DNA, the CDR3 is TGTGCCAGCAGTCTTTCAGATACGCAGTATTTT.

The V gene is TRBV18, the J gene TRBJ2-7; the match to TRBD2 covers 10 bases. Germline loops: CDR1 KGHSH, CDR2 LQKENI. V dropped 1 base and J dropped 6; count of bases not matched to a gene: 6. This CDR3 contains 15 residues. The chain's CDR3 is CASSPRASGGPEQYF. The CDR3 DNA is TGTGCCAGCTCACCACGGGCTAGCGGGGGTCCCGAGCAGTACTTC. Drawing the rest from reference TRBV18 and TRBJ2-7, the complete variable domain is NAGVMQNPRHLVRRRGQEARLRCSPMKGHSHVYWYRQLPEEGLKFMVYLQKENIIDESGMPKERFSAEFPKEGPSILRIQQVVRGDSAAYFCASSPRASGGPEQYFGPGTRLTVT.

The rearrangement links TRBV2 to TRBJ2-5; D uncertain. The CDR3 covers 12 residues. Germline-derived CDR1 and CDR2 are SNHLY and FYNNEI. The V and J ends lost 2 bases and 2 bases respectively, with 3 bases between them. The CDR3 reads CASSEQQETQYF. The CDR3 nucleotides are TGTGCCAGCAGTGAACAGCAAGAGACCCAGTACTTC.

This chain links TRBV20-1 with TRBJ1-5; D is unresolved. This CDR3 region has 14 residues. The V gene's germline CDR1 is DFQATT and CDR2 SNEGSKA (reference sequence). The germline V and J ends were trimmed by 3 bases and 6 bases, with 15 bases remaining between them. The CDR3 bases are TGCAGTGCTAGTTGGGGAGTAGAAGGTCAGCCCCAGCATTTT. Translated: CSASWGVEGQPQHF.

V gene TRBV10-3 combines with J gene TRBJ2-1; unclear D gene. This CDR3 spans 17 amino acids. CDR1 and CDR2 from the germline V gene are ENHRY and SYGVKD. Trimming left V 5 bases short and J 0 bases short, with 17 bases between. The CDR3 sequence: CAISRRTLDSSYNEQFF. CDR3 nucleotides: TGTGCCATCAGTCGTAGAACCCTCGACTCCTCCTACAATGAGCAGTTCTTC.

The CDR3 region has the DNA TGTGCCAGCTCACTATCTTTTGGGCCAACTAGCAGCAATCAGCCCCAGCATTTT. Translating it yields CASSLSFGPTSSNQPQHF. V gene TRBV18 combines with J gene TRBJ1-5; D is unclear. The germline V gene encodes CDR1 KGHSH and CDR2 LQKENI. This CDR3 contains 18 residues. V was trimmed by 4 bases and J by 1 base, leaving 20 bases between them.

The J gene is TRBJ1-1, the V gene TRBV7-9; the D gene is possibly TRBD1 (5 bases). CDR1 SEHNR and CDR2 FQNEAQ come from the germline V gene (reference sequence). V lost 6 bases, J lost 8 bases, and 13 bases lay in between. This CDR3 contains 12 residues. The CDR3 nucleotides read TGTGCCAGCAGGCCTGGGACGGAGGAAGCTTTCTTT. Protein product: CASRPGTEEAFF.

This sequence joins TRBV7-9 and TRBJ2-7, with TRBD2 identical over 7 bases. V lost 1 base to trimming and J lost 7 bases; unmatched junction nucleotides: 4. There are 13 residues in the CDR3. Germline assignment: CDR1 SEHNR and CDR2 FQNEAQ (reference sequence). CDR3 DNA: TGTGCCAGCAGCTTAGTTGCGGGGGTGGAGCAGTACTTC. It translates to CASSLVAGVEQYF.

The rearrangement uses TRBV4-1 and TRBJ1-4, with D perhaps TRBD1 (5 bases). Germline lookup yields CDR1 MGHRA and CDR2 YSYEKL. CDR3 length: 19 residues. Trimming took 4 bases from V and 5 from J, leaving 26 bases between them. CDR3 loop: CASSPGIRGVTEENEKLFF. The CDR3, as DNA: TGCGCCAGCAGCCCGGGGATTCGGGGAGTGACAGAAGAAAATGAAAAACTGTTTTTT.

The rearrangement uses TRBV30 and TRBJ1-6; weak D call: TRBD1 (5 bases). Germline lookup yields CDR1 GTSNPN and CDR2 SVGIG (reference sequence). This CDR3 has 13 residues. Trimming removed 5 bases from V and 10 bases from J, with 15 bases in between. This CDR3 is CAWGSGTKSPLHF. The CDR3 DNA follows: TGTGCCTGGGGATCCGGGACCAAGTCACCCCTCCACTTT.

The chain carries TRBV12-2 and TRBJ2-1; whether TRBD1, the table's D call, matches the DNA was not checked. TRBV12-2 constitutes a pseudogene. The CDR3 consists of 15 residues. The CDR3 region has the DNA TGTGCAAGTCGCTTAGCGCGGACAGGGGGCAATGAGCAGTTCTTC. Protein sequence: CASRLARTGGNEQFF.

This clone was counted only a few times. The rearrangement links TRBV4-3 to TRBJ1-1; 7 positions match TRBD1. The trim removed 3 bases at V and 5 bases at J, leaving 3 bases unmatched. This CDR3 has 13 residues. Per germline, CDR1 LGHNA and CDR2 YSLEER. CDR3 amino acids: CASSHRTGTEAFF. The CDR3 bases are TGCGCCAGCAGCCACCGGACAGGTACTGAAGCTTTCTTT.

The rearrangement joins TRBV30 to TRBJ2-1, with a tentative D call TRBD2 (6 bases). The CDR3 is 11 amino acids. The germline V gene encodes CDR1 GTSNPN and CDR2 SVGIG (reference sequence). V lost 2 bases and J 10 bases, leaving 9 bases between the germline ends. CDR3 coding DNA: TGTGCCTGGAGTCTGGCGGGAGAGCAGTTCTTC. It is translated as CAWSLAGEQFF.

The rearrangement links TRBV5-1 to TRBJ1-2; 8 nucleotides match TRBD1. The ends lost 4 bases at V and 4 bases at J; junction bases unmatched: 18. Germline V lookup: CDR1 SGHRS, CDR2 YFSETQ. The CDR3 covers 18 residues. CDR3 loop: CASSRPGQEGVLGYGYTF. In nucleotides, the CDR3 is TGCGCCAGCAGCCGGCCGGGACAGGAAGGCGTATTAGGCTATGGCTACACCTTC. The full variable domain, completed using reference TRBV5-1 and TRBJ1-2, is KAGVTQTPRYLIKTRGQQVTLSCSPISGHRSVSWYQQTPGQGLQFLFEYFSETQRNKGNFPGRFSGRQFSNSRSEMNVSTLELGDSALYLCASSRPGQEGVLGYGYTFGSGTRLTVV.